This record covers a single T cell receptor beta chain. The sample originates from a study of blood T cell repertoires in COVID-19. Overall study context: Samples representing acute and convalescent COVID-19 were sourced from the United States, Italy and Spain. Nucleic acid was either cDNA or gDNA, and it came from T cells, B-cell-depleted T cells, or PBMCs.

The Seattle site enrolled patients during active infection and followed them longitudinally. Per the original methods: The assay estimated nucleated cells by amplifying reference gene primers. The protocol was immunoSEQ multiplex PCR, while the TCRdb copy is restricted to in-frame clones and leaves out a portion. The V and J calls and clone size were taken over from that table, and D and trimming were inferred from the DNA. The table records fewer than 250,000 clones, about nine tenths of them present only once. Germline CDR1 SGHKS, CDR2 YYEKEE (reference sequence). Trimming left V 6 bases short and J 4 bases short, with 17 bases between. The CDR3 is 14 residues long.

Material: peripheral blood. The TCR originated in a middle-aged man with COVID-19, enrolled during active disease. This chain links TRBV5-5 with TRBJ2-7; D possibly corresponds to TRBD1 (6 bases). This chain's CDR3 is CASNRLGQSYEQYF. CDR3 nucleotides: TGTGCCAGCAACCGCCTCGGACAGAGTTACGAGCAGTACTTC.